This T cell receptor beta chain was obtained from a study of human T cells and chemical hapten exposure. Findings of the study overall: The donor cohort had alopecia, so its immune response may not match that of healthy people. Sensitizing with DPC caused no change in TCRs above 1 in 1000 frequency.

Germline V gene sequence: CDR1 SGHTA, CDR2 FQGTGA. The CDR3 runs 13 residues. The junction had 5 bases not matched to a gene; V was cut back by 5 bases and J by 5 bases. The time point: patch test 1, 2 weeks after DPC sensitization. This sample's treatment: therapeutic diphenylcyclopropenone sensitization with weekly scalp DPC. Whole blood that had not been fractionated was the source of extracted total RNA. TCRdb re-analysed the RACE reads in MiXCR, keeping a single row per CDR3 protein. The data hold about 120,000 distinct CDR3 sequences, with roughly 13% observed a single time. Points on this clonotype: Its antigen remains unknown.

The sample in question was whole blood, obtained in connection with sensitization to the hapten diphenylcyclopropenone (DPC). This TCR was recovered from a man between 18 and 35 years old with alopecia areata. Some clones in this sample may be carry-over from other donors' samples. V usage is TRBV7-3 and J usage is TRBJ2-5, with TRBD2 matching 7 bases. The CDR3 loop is CASSPGLRETQYF. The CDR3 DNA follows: TGTGCCAGCAGCCCGGGACTAAGGGAGACCCAGTACTTC.